This paragraph covers one T cell receptor beta chain sequence. Antigen specificity is unknown. The CDR3 contains 15 residues. This entry is derived from a study of cytomegalovirus exposure and HLA in healthy donors. Overall study: Previous work identified roughly 120 million unique TCR beta sequences from about 179 million T cells.

Study-wide results and limits: In a later analysis, parvovirus B19, influenza, CMV and Epstein-Barr virus appeared linked to several top co-occurrence clusters. The authors assumed roughly uniform sequencing depth across donors for presence/absence analyses.

Researchers ran the PCR with 60 Vbeta and 13 Jbeta primers. The assay was immunoSEQ multiplex PCR, and TCRdb's table has in-frame clones only and misses some. The sample has approximately 190,000 clones; approximately 84% are singletons. The TCR was taken from a woman in her 50s in good health and CMV-seropositive. Source material: PBMCs. This chain joins TRBV12-2 and TRBJ2-1; TRBD1 is the table's D call and was not checked against the DNA. TRBV12-2 represents a pseudogene. This CDR3 is CASRLERERGNEQFF. The CDR3 nucleotides are TGTGCAAGTCGCTTAGAAAGGGAAAGGGGGAATGAGCAGTTCTTC.